Sequencing of this T cell receptor (beta chain) was carried out in a study of shared clonotypes between healthy human individuals. Method: immunoSEQ multiplex PCR; TCRdb's copy keeps in-frame clones and lacks some. This repertoire shows hundreds of thousands of clones, around 93% found once; its top ten account for more than 20%. This CDR3 contains 17 residues. Germline V lookup: CDR1 SNHLY, CDR2 FYNNEI. The V segment lost 1 base and the J segment 5 bases; nucleotides outside the gene matches: 10. CD8 cells classed as naive were CD45RO-negative and positively selected for CCR7, excluding terminally differentiated effector memory CD45RA+ cells.

The TCR sequence derives from a young man in good health. The gene calls are TRBV2 and TRBJ2-3, with 9 bases matching TRBD2. Sequenced input: naive CD8+ T cells sorted from blood. In nucleotides, the CDR3 is TGTGCCAGCAGTGAAGAGGCGGCGGGAGGGCCTCAAGATACGCAGTATTTT. This encodes CASSEEAAGGPQDTQYF.